Listed here is a single TCR beta chain. The antigen remains undetermined. These data come from a study of shared clonotypes between healthy human individuals. Background on the study: Researchers drew samples from a couple of women and three men aged 18 to 49. There were three CD4 naive, three CD4 memory, two CD8 naive and one CD8 memory plates per donor.

The naive CD8 subset, CD45RO-negative cells positively selected for CCR7, excluded terminally differentiated effector memory CD45RA+ cells. Using immunoSEQ multiplex PCR, the repertoire was profiled, and TCRdb retains in-frame clones only, with some absent. In the table there are millions of clones, about 95% of which are singletons. Findings of the study overall: In general, naive subsets displayed greater estimated richness than memory subsets did. Naive CD4 clonotypes overlapped across several donors at roughly 5%.

The V gene's germline CDR1 is SGDLS and CDR2 YYNGEE. The V and J ends lost 3 bases and 10 bases respectively, with 14 bases between them. This CDR3 is built from 14 residues. Sequencing input: naive CD8+ T cells sorted from blood. The chain combines TRBV9 with TRBJ1-6, with D maybe TRBD1 (6 bases). This receptor was identified in a man aged 18-30 years in good health. For the CDR3, the DNA is TGTGCCAGCAGCGGCTACGTTCAGGGGTCACCCCTCCACTTT. This gives the protein CASSGYVQGSPLHF.